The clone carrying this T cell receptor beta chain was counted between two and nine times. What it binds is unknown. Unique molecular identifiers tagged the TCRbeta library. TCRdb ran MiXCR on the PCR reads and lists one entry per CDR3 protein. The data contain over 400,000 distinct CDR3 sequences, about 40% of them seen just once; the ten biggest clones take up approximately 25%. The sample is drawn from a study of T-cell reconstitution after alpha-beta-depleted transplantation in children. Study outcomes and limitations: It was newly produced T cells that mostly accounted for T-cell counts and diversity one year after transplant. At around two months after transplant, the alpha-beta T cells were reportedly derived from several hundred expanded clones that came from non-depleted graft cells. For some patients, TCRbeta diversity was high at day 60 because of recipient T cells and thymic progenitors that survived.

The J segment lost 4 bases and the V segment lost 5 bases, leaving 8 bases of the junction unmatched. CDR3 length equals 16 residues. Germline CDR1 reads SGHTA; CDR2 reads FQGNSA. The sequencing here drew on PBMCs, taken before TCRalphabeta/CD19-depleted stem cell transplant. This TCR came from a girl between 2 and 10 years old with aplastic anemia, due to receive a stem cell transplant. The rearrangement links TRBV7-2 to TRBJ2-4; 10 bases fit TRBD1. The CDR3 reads CASSTTGTGVKNIQYF. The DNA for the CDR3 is TGTGCCAGCAGCACGACCGGGACAGGGGTAAAAAACATTCAGTACTTC.